The 10 T cell receptor beta chains given below trace back to one sample, sequenced in a study of T cell responses to AZD1222 COVID-19 vaccine. Sequenced by immunoSEQ multiplex PCR; TCRdb stores in-frame clones only, minus some. The sample has over 130,000 clones; roughly 92% are singletons. Sample: peripheral blood, taken on day 0 of AZD1222 vaccination. These receptor sequences come from an adult in good health.

The V call is TRBV27, the J call TRBJ1-6; TRBD1 might be the D (5 bases). The CDR3 has 14 amino acids. CDR1 is MNHEY, CDR2 SMNVEV, per germline (reference sequence). With 7 bases removed from V and 13 bases from J, the gap between germline ends came to 20 bases. The CDR3 sequence is CASKWRDPGFPLHF. The DNA for the CDR3 is TGTGCCAGCAAGTGGCGGGACCCAGGATTCCCCCTCCACTTT.

This chain links TRBV2 with TRBJ2-5, with D possibly TRBD1 on 6 matching bases. The V end was cut by 7 bases, the J end by 4 bases, with 25 bases between. This CDR3 spans 17 amino acids. Germline CDR1 is SNHLY and CDR2 is FYNNEI. The CDR3 bases are TGTGCCAGCACCGGCCAACGCCCACAGGGCGATCGAGAGACCCAGTACTTC. Translation gives CASTGQRPQGDRETQYF.

This clone appeared once. The chain recombines TRBV14 with TRBJ2-5; TRBD1 might be the D (6 bases). This CDR3 is built from 14 residues. Germline V gene data show CDR1 as SGHDN and CDR2 as FVKESK. Trimming removed 2 bases from V and 4 bases from J, with 11 bases in between. CDR3 sequence: CASSQRGRGETQYF. The CDR3 DNA sequence: TGTGCCAGCAGCCAAAGGGGCAGGGGAGAGACCCAGTACTTC.

The chain employs TRBV7-2 and TRBJ2-4; D is possibly TRBD1 (5 bases). Germline V gives CDR1 SGHTA, CDR2 FQGNSA. V was trimmed by 1 base and J by 0 bases, leaving 7 bases between them. This CDR3 spans 15 amino acids. CDR3 sequence (DNA): TGTGCCAGCAGCTTAGGGGGCTCAGCCAAAAACATTCAGTACTTC. Residues: CASSLGGSAKNIQYF.

The chain employs TRBV28 and TRBJ1-1; 7 bases match TRBD1. The CDR3 contains 14 residues. The germline V gene has CDR1 MDHEN and CDR2 SYDVKM. The ends lost 6 bases at V and 3 bases at J; junction bases unmatched: 7. The CDR3 here is CASREGGQDTEAFF. CDR3 nucleotide sequence: TGTGCCAGCAGAGAAGGGGGCCAAGACACTGAAGCTTTCTTT. The complete variable domain, with remaining parts taken from reference TRBV28 and TRBJ1-1, reads DVKVTQSSRYLVKRTGEKVFLECVQDMDHENMFWYRQDPGLGLRLIYFSYDVKMKEKGDIPEGYSVSREKKERFSLILESASTNQTSMYLCASREGGQDTEAFFGQGTRLTVV.

This chain links TRBV7-2 with TRBJ2-2, with TRBD2 matching over 14 bases. V lost 5 bases to trimming and J lost 3 bases; unmatched junction nucleotides: 5. Per the germline V gene, CDR1 is SGHTA and CDR2 is FQGNSA. The CDR3 has 17 residues. CDR3 protein: CASSRTSGGTYTGELFF. CDR3 sequence (DNA): TGTGCCAGCAGCCGGACTAGCGGGGGGACCTACACCGGGGAGCTGTTTTTT.

The chain carries TRBV6-5 and TRBJ1-5; maybe TRBD1 (5 bases). CDR3 length equals 14 residues. CDR1 and CDR2 from the germline V gene are MNHEY and SVGAGI. Trimming removed 4 bases from V and 7 bases from J, with 14 bases in between. The CDR3 protein is CASSWGSRGQPQHF. The CDR3 DNA reads as TGTGCCAGCAGTTGGGGCAGCCGGGGGCAGCCCCAGCATTTT.

The chain has TRBV28 and TRBJ2-5; D is possibly TRBD2 (6 bases). V was trimmed by 7 bases and J by 5 bases, leaving 14 bases between them. The CDR3 totals 13 residues. Germline assignment: CDR1 MDHEN and CDR2 SYDVKM. This CDR3 is CASTLPGRETQYF. Here the CDR3 DNA reads TGTGCCAGCACCCTTCCGGGGAGGGAGACCCAGTACTTC.

The genes are TRBV9 and TRBJ1-2; D unresolved. V lost 0 bases and J 3 bases, leaving 6 bases between the germline ends. This CDR3 region has 13 residues. Germline V lookup: CDR1 SGDLS, CDR2 YYNGEE. The CDR3 nucleotides read TGTGCCAGCAGCGTAGGGGGTGACTATGGCTACACCTTC. As protein: CASSVGGDYGYTF.

V and J are TRBV29-1 and TRBJ1-1; 9 nucleotides match TRBD1. This CDR3 has 14 residues. Losses at the gene ends were 6 bases for V and 6 bases for J; bases not matched to a gene: 11. Per the germline V gene, CDR1 is SQVTM and CDR2 is ANQGSEA. The CDR3 sequence: CSVGAWTGEAEAFF. The CDR3 region has the DNA TGCAGCGTGGGGGCCTGGACAGGGGAGGCTGAAGCTTTCTTT.